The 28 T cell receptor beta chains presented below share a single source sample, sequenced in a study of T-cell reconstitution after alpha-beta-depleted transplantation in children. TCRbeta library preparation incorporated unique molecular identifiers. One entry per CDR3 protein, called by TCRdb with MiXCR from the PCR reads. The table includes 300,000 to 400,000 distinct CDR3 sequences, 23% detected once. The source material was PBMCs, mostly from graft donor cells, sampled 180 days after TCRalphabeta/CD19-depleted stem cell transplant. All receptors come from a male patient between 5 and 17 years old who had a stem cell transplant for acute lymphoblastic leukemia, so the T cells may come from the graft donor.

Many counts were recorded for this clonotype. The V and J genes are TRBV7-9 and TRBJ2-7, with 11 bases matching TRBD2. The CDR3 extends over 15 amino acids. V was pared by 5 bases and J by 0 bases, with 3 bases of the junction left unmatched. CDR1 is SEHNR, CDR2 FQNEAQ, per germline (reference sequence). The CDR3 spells CASSAGLAASYEQYF. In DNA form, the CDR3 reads TGTGCCAGCAGCGCGGGACTAGCGGCCTCCTACGAGCAGTACTTC.

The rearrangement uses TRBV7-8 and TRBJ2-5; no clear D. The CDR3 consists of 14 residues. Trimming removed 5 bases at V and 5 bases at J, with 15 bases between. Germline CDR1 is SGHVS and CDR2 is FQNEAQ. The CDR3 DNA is TGTGCCAGCAGCCCACGGAGAGCCAAGGAGACCCAGTACTTC. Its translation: CASSPRRAKETQYF.

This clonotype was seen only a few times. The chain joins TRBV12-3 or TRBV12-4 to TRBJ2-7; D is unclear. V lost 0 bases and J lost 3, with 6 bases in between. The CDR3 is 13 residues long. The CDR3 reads CASSLALNYEQYF. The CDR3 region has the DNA TGTGCCAGCAGTTTAGCGCTTAACTACGAGCAGTACTTC.

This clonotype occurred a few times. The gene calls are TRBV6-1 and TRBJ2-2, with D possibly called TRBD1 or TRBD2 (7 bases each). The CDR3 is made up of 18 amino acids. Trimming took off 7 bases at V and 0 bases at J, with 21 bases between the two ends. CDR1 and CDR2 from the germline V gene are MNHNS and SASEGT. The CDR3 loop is CASTQKGRGGSNTGELFF. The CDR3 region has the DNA TGTGCCAGCACTCAGAAGGGCAGGGGGGGCTCGAACACCGGGGAGCTGTTTTTT.

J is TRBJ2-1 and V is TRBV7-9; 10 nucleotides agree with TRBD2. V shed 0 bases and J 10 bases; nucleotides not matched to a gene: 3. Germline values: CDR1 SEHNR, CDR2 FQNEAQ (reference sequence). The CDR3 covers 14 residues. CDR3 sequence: CASSLASGRKEQFF. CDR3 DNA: TGTGCCAGCAGCTTAGCTAGCGGGAGGAAAGAGCAGTTCTTC.

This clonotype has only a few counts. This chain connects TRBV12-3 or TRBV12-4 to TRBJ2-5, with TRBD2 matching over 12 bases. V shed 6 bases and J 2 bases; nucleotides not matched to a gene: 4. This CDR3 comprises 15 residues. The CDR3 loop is CASRRGLAGQETQYF. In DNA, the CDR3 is TGTGCCAGCAGAAGGGGACTAGCGGGTCAAGAGACCCAGTACTTC.

The CDR3 region is CASSQGVRGIGYGYTF. The CDR3 region has the DNA TGTGCCAGCAGCCAAGGGGTCAGGGGCATTGGGTATGGCTACACCTTC. This chain links TRBV4-2 with TRBJ1-2; perhaps TRBD1 as D (6 bases). This CDR3 region has 16 residues. V dropped 1 base and J dropped 5 bases, with 17 bases sitting between them. The V gene's germline CDR1 is LGHNA and CDR2 YNFKEQ.

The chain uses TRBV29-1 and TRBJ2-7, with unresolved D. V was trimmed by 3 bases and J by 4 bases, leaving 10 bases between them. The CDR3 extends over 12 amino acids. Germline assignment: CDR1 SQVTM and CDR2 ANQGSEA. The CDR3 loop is CSVEYGPYEQYF. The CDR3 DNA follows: TGCAGCGTTGAGTACGGCCCTTACGAGCAGTACTTC.

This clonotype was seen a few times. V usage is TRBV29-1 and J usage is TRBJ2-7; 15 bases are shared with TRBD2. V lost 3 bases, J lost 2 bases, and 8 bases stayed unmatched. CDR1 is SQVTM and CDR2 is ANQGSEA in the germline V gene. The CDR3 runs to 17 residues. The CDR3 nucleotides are TGCAGCGTTGAGGGGGGACTAGCGGGAGGTCGGACCTACGAGCAGTACTTC. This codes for CSVEGGLAGGRTYEQYF.

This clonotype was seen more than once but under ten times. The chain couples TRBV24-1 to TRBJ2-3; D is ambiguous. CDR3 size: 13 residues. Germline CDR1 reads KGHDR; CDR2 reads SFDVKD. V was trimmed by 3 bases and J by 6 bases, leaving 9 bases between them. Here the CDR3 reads CATSDPRIDTQYF. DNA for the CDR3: TGTGCCACCAGTGATCCCCGAATCGATACGCAGTATTTT.

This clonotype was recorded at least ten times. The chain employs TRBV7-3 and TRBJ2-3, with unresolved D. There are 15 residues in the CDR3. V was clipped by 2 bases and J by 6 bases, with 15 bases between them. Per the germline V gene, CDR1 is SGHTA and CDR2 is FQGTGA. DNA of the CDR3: TGTGCCAGCAGCTTAGCCCCGGCAGCGCTGGATACGCAGTATTTT. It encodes CASSLAPAALDTQYF.

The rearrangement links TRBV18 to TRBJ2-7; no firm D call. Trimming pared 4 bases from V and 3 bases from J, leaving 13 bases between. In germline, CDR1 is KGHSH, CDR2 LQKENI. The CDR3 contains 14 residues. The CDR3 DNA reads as TGTGCCAGCTCACGCCCCTCGGCCGGCTACGAGCAGTACTTC. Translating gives CASSRPSAGYEQYF.

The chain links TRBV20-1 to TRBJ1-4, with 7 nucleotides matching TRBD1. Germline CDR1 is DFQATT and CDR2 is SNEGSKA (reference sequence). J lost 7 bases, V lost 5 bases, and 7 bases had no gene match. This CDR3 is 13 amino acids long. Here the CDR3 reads CSAPTGTREKLFF. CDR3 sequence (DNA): TGCAGTGCTCCGACAGGGACGCGTGAAAAACTGTTTTTT.

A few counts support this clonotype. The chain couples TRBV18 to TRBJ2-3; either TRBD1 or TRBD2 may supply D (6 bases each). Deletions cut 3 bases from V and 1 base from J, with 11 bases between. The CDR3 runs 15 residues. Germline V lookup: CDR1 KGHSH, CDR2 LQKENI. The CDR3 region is CASSPRGDRTDTQYF. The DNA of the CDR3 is TGTGCCAGCTCACCGAGGGGGGACCGCACAGATACGCAGTATTTT. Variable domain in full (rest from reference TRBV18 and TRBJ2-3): NAGVMQNPRHLVRRRGQEARLRCSPMKGHSHVYWYRQLPEEGLKFMVYLQKENIIDESGMPKERFSAEFPKEGPSILRIQQVVRGDSAAYFCASSPRGDRTDTQYFGPGTRLTVL.

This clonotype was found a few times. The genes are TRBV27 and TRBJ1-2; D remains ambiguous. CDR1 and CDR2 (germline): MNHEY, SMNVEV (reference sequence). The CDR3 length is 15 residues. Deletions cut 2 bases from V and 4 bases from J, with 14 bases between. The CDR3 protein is CASSLRFPIFYGYTF. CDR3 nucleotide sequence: TGTGCCAGCAGTTTAAGGTTTCCGATTTTCTATGGCTACACCTTC.

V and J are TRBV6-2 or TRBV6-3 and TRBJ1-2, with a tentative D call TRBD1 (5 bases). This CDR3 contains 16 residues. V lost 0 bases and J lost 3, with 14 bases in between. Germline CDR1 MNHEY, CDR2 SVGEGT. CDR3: CASSYSRGVKDYGYTF. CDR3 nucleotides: TGTGCCAGCAGTTACTCTAGGGGAGTGAAGGACTATGGCTACACCTTC.

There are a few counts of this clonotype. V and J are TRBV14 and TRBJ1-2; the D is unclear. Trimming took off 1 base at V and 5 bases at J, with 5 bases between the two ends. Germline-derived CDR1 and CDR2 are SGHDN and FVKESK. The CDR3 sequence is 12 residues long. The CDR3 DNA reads TGTGCCAGCAGCCAAGGAGCATATGGCTACACCTTC. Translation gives CASSQGAYGYTF.

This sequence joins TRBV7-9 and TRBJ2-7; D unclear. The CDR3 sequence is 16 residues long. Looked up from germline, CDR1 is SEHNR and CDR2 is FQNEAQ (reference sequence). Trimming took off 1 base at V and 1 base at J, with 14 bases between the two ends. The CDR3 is CASSLVWASLSYEQYF. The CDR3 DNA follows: TGTGCCAGCAGCTTAGTGTGGGCATCCCTGTCCTACGAGCAGTACTTC.

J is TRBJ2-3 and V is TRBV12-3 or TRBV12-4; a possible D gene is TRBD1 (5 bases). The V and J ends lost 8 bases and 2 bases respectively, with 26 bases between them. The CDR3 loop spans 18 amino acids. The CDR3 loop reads CASRQGVRTLHFTDTQYF. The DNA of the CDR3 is TGTGCCAGCCGGCAAGGGGTACGAACCCTGCACTTCACAGATACGCAGTATTTT.

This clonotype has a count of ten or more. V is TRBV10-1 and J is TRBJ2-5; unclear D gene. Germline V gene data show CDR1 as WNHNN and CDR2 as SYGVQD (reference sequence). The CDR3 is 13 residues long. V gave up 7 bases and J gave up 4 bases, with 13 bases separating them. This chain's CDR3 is CASIRVWGETQYF. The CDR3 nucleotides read TGCGCCAGCATTCGGGTGTGGGGAGAGACCCAGTACTTC.

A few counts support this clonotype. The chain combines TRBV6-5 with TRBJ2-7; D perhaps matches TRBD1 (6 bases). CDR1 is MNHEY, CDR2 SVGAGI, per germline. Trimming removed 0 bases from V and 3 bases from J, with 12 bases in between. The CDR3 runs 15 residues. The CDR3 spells CASSYSLEGGYEQYF. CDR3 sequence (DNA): TGTGCCAGCAGTTACTCTTTAGAAGGGGGCTACGAGCAGTACTTC.

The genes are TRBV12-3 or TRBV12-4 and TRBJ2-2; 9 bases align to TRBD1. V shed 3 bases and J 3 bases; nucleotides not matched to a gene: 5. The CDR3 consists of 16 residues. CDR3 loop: CASSFDRGAHTGELFF. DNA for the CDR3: TGTGCCAGCAGTTTTGACAGGGGGGCCCACACCGGGGAGCTGTTTTTT.

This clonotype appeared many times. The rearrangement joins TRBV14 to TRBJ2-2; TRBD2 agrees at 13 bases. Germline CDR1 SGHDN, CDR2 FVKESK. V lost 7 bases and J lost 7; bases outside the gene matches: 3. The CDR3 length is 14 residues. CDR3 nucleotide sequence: TGTGCCAGCAACAGACTAGCGGGAGGCGGGGAGCTGTTTTTT. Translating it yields CASNRLAGGGELFF.

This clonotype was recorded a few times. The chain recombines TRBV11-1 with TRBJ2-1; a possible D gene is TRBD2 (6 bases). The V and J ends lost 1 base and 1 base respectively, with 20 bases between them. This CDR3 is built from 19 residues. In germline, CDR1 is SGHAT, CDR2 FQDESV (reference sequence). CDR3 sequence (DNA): TGTGCCAGCAGCTTAGTGGTCCTATCTAGCGCGCCTTCCTACAATGAGCAGTTCTTC. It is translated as CASSLVVLSSAPSYNEQFF.

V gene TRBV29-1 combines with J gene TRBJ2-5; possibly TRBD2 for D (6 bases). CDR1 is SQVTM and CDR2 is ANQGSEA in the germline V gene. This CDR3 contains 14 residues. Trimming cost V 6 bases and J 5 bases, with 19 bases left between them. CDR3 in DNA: TGCAGCGTGCCTTCCCCGGGGGTAGTGGAGACCCAGTACTTC. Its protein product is CSVPSPGVVETQYF.

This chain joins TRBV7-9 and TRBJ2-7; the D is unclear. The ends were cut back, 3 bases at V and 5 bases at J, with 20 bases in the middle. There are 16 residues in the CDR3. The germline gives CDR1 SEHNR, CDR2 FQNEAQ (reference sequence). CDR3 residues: CASSFSFMGSAHEQYF. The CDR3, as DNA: TGTGCCAGCAGCTTCAGCTTCATGGGAAGCGCCCACGAGCAGTACTTC.

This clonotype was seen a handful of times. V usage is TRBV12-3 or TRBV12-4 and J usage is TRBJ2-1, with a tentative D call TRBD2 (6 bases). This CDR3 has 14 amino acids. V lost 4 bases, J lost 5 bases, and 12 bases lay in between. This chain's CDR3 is CASSYGTPDNEQFF. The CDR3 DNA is TGTGCCAGCAGTTACGGGACTCCTGACAATGAGCAGTTCTTC.

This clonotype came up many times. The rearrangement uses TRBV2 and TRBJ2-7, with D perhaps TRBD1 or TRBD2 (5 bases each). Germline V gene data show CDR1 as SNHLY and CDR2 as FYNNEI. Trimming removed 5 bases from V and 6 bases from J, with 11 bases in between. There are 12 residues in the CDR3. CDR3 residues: CASSTGTSEQYF. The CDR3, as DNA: TGTGCCAGCAGTACCGGGACCTCCGAGCAGTACTTC.